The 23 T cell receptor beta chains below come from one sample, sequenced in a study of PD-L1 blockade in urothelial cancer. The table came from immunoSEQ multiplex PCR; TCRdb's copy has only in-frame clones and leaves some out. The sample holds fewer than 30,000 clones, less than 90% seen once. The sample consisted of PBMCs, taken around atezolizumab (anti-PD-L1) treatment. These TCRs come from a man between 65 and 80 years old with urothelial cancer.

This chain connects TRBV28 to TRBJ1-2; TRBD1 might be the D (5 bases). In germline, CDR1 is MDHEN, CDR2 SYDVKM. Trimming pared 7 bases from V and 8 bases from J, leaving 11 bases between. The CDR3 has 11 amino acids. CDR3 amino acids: CASTGLIGYTF. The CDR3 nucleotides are TGTGCCAGCACGGGACTCATCGGCTACACCTTC.

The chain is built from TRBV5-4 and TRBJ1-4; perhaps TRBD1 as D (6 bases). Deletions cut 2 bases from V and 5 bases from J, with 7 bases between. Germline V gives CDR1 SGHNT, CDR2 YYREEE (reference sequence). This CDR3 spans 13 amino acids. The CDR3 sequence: CASSLRGNEKLFF. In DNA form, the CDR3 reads TGTGCCAGCAGCTTAAGGGGGAATGAAAAACTGTTTTTT.

This CDR3 reads CASRWSPGSEAELFF. CDR3 in DNA: TGTGCCAGCAGGTGGAGTCCCGGGTCGGAAGCGGAGCTGTTTTTT. J is TRBJ2-2 and V is TRBV6-5; the D is unclear. This CDR3 spans 15 amino acids. Trimming took 6 bases from V and 10 from J, leaving 21 bases between them. Per the germline V gene, CDR1 is MNHEY and CDR2 is SVGAGI.

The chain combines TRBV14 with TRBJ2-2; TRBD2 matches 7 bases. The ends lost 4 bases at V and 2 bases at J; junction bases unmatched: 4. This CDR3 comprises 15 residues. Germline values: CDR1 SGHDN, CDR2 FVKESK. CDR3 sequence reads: CASSRLAVNTGELFF. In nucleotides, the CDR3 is TGTGCCAGCAGCCGACTAGCCGTCAACACCGGGGAGCTGTTTTTT.

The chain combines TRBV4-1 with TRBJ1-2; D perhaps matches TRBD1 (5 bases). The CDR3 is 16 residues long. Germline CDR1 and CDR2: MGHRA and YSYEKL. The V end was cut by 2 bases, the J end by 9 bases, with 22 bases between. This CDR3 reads CASSQNEGVGFKSYTF. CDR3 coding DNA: TGCGCCAGCAGCCAAAATGAAGGGGTAGGGTTTAAGAGCTACACCTTC.

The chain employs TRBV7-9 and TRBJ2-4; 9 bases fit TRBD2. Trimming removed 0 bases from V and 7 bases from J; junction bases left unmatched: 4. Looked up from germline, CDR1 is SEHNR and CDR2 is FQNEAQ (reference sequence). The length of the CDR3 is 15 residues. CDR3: CASSLASGRWNIQYF. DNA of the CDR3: TGTGCCAGCAGCTTAGCTAGCGGGAGATGGAACATTCAGTACTTC.

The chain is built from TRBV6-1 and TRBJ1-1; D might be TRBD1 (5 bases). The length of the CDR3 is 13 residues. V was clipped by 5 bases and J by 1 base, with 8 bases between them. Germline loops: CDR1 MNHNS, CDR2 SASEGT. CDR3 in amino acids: CASSRQKNTEAFF. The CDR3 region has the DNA TGTGCCAGCAGTAGACAGAAGAACACTGAAGCTTTCTTT.

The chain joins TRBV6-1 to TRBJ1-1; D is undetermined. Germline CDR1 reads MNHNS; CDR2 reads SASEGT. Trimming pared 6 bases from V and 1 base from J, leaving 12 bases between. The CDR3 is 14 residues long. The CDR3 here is CASSQVFANTEAFF. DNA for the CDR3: TGTGCCAGCAGCCAGGTATTTGCGAACACTGAAGCTTTCTTT.

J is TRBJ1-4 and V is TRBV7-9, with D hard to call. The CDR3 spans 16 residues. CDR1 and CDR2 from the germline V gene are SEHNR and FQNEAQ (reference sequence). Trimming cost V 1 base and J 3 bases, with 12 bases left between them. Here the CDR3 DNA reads TGTGCCAGCAGCTTAGGGTCGACATACCCTAATGAAAAACTGTTTTTT. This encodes CASSLGSTYPNEKLFF.

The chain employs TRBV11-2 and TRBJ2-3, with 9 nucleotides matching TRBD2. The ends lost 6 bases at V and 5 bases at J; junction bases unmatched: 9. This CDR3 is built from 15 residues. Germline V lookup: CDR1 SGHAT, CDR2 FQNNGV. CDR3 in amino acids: CASRPLAGLIDTQYF. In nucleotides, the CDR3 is TGTGCCAGCAGACCCCTAGCGGGATTGATAGATACGCAGTATTTT. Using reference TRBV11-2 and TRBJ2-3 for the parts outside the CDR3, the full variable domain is EAGVAQSPRYKIIEKRQSVAFWCNPISGHATLYWYQQILGQGPKLLIQFQNNGVVDDSQLPKDRFSAERLKGVDSTLKIQPAKLEDSAVYLCASRPLAGLIDTQYFGPGTRLTVL.

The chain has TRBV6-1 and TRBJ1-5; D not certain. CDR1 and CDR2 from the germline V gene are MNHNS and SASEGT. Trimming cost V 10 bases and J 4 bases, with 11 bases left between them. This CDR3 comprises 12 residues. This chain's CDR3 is CAIWGGNQPQHF. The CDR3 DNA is TGTGCCATTTGGGGAGGAAATCAGCCCCAGCATTTT.

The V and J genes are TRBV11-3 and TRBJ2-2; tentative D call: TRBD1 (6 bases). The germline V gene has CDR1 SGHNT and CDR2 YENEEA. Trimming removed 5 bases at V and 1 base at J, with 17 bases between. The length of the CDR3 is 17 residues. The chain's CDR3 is CASSLTWGQGNTGELFF. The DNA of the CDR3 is TGTGCCAGCAGCCTTACGTGGGGGCAGGGGAACACCGGGGAGCTGTTTTTT.

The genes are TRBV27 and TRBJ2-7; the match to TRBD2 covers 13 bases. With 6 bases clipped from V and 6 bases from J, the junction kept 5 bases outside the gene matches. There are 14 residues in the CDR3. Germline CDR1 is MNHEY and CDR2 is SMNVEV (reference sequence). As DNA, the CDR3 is TGTGCCAGCAGCGGACTAGCGGGAGTAGGCGAGCAGTACTTC. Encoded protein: CASSGLAGVGEQYF.

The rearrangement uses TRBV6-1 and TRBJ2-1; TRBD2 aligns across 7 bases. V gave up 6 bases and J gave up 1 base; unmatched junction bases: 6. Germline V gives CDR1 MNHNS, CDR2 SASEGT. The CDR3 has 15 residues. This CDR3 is CASRSGVGSYNEQFF. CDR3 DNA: TGTGCCAGCAGAAGCGGGGTGGGGTCCTACAATGAGCAGTTCTTC.

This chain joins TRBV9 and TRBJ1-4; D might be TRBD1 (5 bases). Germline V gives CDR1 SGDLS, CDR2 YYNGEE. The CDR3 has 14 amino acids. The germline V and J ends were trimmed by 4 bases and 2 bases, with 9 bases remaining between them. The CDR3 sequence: CASSSRVTNEKLFF. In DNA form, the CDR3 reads TGTGCCAGCAGCAGCAGGGTGACTAATGAAAAACTGTTTTTT.

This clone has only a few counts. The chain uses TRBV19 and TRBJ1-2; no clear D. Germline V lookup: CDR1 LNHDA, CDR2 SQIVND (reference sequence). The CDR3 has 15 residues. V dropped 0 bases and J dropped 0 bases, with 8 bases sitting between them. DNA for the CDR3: TGTGCCAGTAGTATAGAGGCAGGCGCTAACTATGGCTACACCTTC. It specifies CASSIEAGANYGYTF.

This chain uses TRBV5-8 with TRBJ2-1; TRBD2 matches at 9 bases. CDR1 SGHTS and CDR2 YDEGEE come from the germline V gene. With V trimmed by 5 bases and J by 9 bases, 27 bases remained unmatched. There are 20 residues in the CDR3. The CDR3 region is CASRRTQGSQKRGAWIEQFF. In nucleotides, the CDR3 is TGTGCCAGCAGGAGGACCCAGGGTTCCCAAAAGCGGGGGGCCTGGATTGAGCAGTTCTTC.

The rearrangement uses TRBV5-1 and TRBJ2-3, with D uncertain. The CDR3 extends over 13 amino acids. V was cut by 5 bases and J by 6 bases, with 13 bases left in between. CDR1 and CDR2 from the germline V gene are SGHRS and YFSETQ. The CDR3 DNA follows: TGCGCCAGCAGTCTACTCCCACGGGATACGCAGTATTTT. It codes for CASSLLPRDTQYF.

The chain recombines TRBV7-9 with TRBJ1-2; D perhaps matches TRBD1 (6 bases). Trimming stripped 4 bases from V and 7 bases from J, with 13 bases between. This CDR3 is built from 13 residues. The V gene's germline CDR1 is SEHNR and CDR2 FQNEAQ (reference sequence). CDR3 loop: CASSSSWTVGYTF. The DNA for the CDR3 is TGTGCCAGCAGCTCCTCATGGACAGTTGGCTACACCTTC.

Here the CDR3 reads CASSLVGVRELFF. The CDR3 nucleotides are TGTGCCAGCAGTTTAGTCGGGGTGCGGGAGCTGTTTTTT. The chain carries TRBV27 and TRBJ2-2, with a tentative D call TRBD2 (5 bases). Germline V CDR1 and CDR2: MNHEY, SMNVEV (reference sequence). The CDR3 runs to 13 residues. The germline V and J ends were trimmed by 2 bases and 9 bases, with 10 bases remaining between them.

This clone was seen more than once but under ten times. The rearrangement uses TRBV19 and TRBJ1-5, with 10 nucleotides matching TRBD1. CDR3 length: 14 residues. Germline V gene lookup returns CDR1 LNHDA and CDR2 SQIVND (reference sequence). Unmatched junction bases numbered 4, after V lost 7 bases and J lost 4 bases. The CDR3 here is CASKDRGGNQPQHF. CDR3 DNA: TGTGCCAGTAAGGACAGGGGGGGAAATCAGCCCCAGCATTTT.

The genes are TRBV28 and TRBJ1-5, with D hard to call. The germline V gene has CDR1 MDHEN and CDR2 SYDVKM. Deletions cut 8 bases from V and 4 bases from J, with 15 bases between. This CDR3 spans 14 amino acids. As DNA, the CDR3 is TGTGCCAGCCGGGAACAAGGAAAGAATCAGCCCCAGCATTTT. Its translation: CASREQGKNQPQHF. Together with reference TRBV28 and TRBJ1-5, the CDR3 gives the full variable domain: DVKVTQSSRYLVKRTGEKVFLECVQDMDHENMFWYRQDPGLGLRLIYFSYDVKMKEKGDIPEGYSVSREKKERFSLILESASTNQTSMYLCASREQGKNQPQHFGDGTRLSIL.

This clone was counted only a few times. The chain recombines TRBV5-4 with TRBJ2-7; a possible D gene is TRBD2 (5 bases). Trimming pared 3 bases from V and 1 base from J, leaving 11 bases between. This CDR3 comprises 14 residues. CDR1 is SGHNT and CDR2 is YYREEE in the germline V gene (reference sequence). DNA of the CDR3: TGTGCCAGCAGCTCCCGGACGGGATCCTACGAGCAGTACTTC. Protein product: CASSSRTGSYEQYF.